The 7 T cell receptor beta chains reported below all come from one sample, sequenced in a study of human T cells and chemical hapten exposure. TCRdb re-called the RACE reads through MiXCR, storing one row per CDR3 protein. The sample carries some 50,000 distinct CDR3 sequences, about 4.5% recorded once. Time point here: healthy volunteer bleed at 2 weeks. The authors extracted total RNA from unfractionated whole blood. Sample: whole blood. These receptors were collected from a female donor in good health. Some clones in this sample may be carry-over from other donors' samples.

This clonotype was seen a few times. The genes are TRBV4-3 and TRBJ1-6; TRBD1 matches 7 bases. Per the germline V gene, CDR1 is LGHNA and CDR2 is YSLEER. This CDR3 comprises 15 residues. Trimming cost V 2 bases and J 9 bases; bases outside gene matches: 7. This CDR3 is CASSQKQGSASPLHF. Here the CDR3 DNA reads TGCGCCAGCAGCCAAAAACAGGGGAGCGCTTCACCCCTCCACTTT.

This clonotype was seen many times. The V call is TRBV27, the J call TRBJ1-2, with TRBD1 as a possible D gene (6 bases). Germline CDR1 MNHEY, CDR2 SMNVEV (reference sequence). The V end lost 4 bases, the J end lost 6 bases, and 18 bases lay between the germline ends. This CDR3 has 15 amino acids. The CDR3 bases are TGTGCCAGCAGTTCCACAGGGAGGGCGATAGATGGCTACACCTTC. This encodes CASSSTGRAIDGYTF.

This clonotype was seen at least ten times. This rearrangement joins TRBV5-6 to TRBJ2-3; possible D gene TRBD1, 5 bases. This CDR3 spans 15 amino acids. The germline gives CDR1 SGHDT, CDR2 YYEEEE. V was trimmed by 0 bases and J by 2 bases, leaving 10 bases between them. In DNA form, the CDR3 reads TGTGCCAGCAGCTTGGATCAGGGAACCACAGATACGCAGTATTTT. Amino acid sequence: CASSLDQGTTDTQYF. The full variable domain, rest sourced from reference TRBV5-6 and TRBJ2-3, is DAGVTQSPTHLIKTRGQQVTLRCSPKSGHDTVSWYQQALGQGPQFIFQYYEEEERQRGNFPDRFSGHQFPNYSSELNVNALLLGDSALYLCASSLDQGTTDTQYFGPGTRLTVL.

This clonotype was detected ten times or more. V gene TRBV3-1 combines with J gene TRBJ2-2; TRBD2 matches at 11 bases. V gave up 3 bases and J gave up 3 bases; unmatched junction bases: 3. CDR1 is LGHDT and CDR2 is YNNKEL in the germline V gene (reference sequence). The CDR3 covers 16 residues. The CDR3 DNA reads TGTGCCAGCAGCCACCGACTAGCGGGGCACACCGGGGAGCTGTTTTTT. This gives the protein CASSHRLAGHTGELFF.

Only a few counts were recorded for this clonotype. The CDR3 DNA reads TGTGCCAGCAGCTCCCGACTTCTAGGGGCCTATGGCTACACCTTC. Its translation is CASSSRLLGAYGYTF. This chain uses TRBV13 with TRBJ1-2; TRBD1 might be the D (5 bases). CDR1 is PRHDT, CDR2 FYEKMQ, per germline (reference sequence). V lost 4 bases and J 4 bases, leaving 16 bases between the germline ends. The CDR3 runs 15 residues.

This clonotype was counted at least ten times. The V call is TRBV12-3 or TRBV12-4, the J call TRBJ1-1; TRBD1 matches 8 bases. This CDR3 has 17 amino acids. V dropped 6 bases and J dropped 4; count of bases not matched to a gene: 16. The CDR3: CASSPHWTGSWRTEAFF. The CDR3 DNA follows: TGTGCCAGCAGCCCACACTGGACAGGGAGTTGGCGCACTGAAGCTTTCTTT.

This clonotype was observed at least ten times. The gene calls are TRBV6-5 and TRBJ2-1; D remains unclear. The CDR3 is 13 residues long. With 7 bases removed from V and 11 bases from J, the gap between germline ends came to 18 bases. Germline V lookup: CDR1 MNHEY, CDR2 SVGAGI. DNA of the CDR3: TGTGCCAGCACCACCGTTGTAGGTGTGAAGCAGTTCTTC. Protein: CASTTVVGVKQFF.